The 12 T cell receptor beta chains given below trace back to one sample, sequenced in a study of blood T cells in healthy people across ages. The use of a sample-barcoded 5' primer and a J-beta primer mix characterized a second PCR of about 7 to 12 cycles. TCRdb recomputed calls from the 5' RACE reads with MiXCR, one row per CDR3 protein. This sample has over a million distinct CDR3 sequences, with around two fifths found just once. The source material was blood. The receptors come from a woman younger than 30 in good health.

V and J are TRBV20-1 and TRBJ1-6, with D possibly TRBD1 on 5 matching bases. Per the germline V gene, CDR1 is DFQATT and CDR2 is SNEGSKA (reference sequence). The CDR3 is 15 amino acids. Trimming removed 6 bases at V and 5 bases at J, with 17 bases between. The CDR3 spells CSASSGTDHNSPLHF. As DNA, the CDR3 is TGCAGTGCAAGCTCGGGGACCGACCATAATTCACCCCTCCACTTT.

The chain uses TRBV4-1 and TRBJ2-3, with D perhaps TRBD1 (5 bases). This CDR3 contains 14 residues. Trimming cost V 4 bases and J 5 bases, with 13 bases left between them. Germline values: CDR1 MGHRA, CDR2 YSYEKL. Here the CDR3 reads CASSRNTQVDTQYF. The DNA of the CDR3 is TGCGCCAGCAGCCGGAATACACAGGTAGATACGCAGTATTTT.

The genes are TRBV4-1 and TRBJ1-1, with D tentatively TRBD1 (6 bases). V was pared by 0 bases and J by 11 bases, with 10 bases between. CDR3 length equals 12 residues. Germline V gives CDR1 MGHRA, CDR2 YSYEKL. The CDR3 sequence is CASSQEGGAAFF. CDR3 coding DNA: TGCGCCAGCAGCCAAGAAGGGGGTGCGGCTTTCTTT.

The chain employs TRBV16 and TRBJ1-2, with a weak D call TRBD1 (5 bases). The CDR3 is 17 amino acids. The germline CDR1 and CDR2 sequences are KGHSY and FQNENV. V lost 4 bases, J lost 0 bases, and 18 bases lay in between. The CDR3 reads CASSPPDRQRANYGYTF. The CDR3 DNA reads TGTGCCAGCAGCCCCCCGGACCGACAGCGAGCTAACTATGGCTACACCTTC.

This clonotype was detected only a few times. The chain is built from TRBV29-1 and TRBJ2-3; 7 bases align to TRBD1. V shed 3 bases, J shed 2 bases, and the junction held 2 bases outside the gene matches. The CDR3 is made up of 13 amino acids. The germline gives CDR1 SQVTM, CDR2 ANQGSEA. The chain's CDR3 is CSVDGQVTDTQYF. DNA of the CDR3: TGCAGCGTTGACGGACAGGTCACAGATACGCAGTATTTT.

This clonotype has only a few counts. The chain employs TRBV3-1 and TRBJ2-1; D ambiguous. V was pared by 0 bases and J by 6 bases, with 15 bases between. Germline V lookup: CDR1 LGHDT, CDR2 YNNKEL (reference sequence). This CDR3 spans 16 amino acids. For the CDR3, the DNA is TGTGCCAGCAGCCAAGATCCCCCCAGAAATGGCAATGAGCAGTTCTTC. Protein: CASSQDPPRNGNEQFF.

This rearrangement joins TRBV29-1 to TRBJ1-2; weak D call: TRBD1 (6 bases). This CDR3 has 15 amino acids. V lost 5 bases and J 0 bases, leaving 16 bases between the germline ends. Germline V gene data show CDR1 as SQVTM and CDR2 as ANQGSEA. CDR3 sequence reads: CSVLDSKEPNYGYTF. The DNA for the CDR3 is TGCAGCGTTCTGGACAGCAAAGAACCTAACTATGGCTACACCTTC.

This clonotype was detected only a few times. This chain links TRBV7-9 with TRBJ2-3, with 10 bases fitting TRBD1. Germline loops: CDR1 SEHNR, CDR2 FQNEAQ (reference sequence). The CDR3 extends over 18 amino acids. The ends lost 0 bases at V and 7 bases at J; junction bases unmatched: 13. In nucleotides, the CDR3 is TGTGCCAGCAGCTTAGCGATGGACAGGGGGTTTGAGGTCCATACGCAGTATTTT. This translates into CASSLAMDRGFEVHTQYF.

This clonotype appeared a few times. This chain connects TRBV20-1 to TRBJ1-2, with 10 bases that match TRBD1. The CDR3 sequence is 13 residues long. V lost 4 bases, J lost 3 bases, and 2 bases stayed unmatched. The germline gives CDR1 DFQATT, CDR2 SNEGSKA (reference sequence). This chain's CDR3 is CSAKTGGDYGYTF. The CDR3 DNA reads as TGCAGTGCTAAGACAGGGGGCGACTATGGCTACACCTTC.

This clonotype was counted between two and nine times. V usage is TRBV7-2 and J usage is TRBJ2-3, with unresolved D. Germline V gene data show CDR1 as SGHTA and CDR2 as FQGNSA. This CDR3 contains 13 residues. Trimming stripped 5 bases from V and 6 bases from J, with 12 bases between. This CDR3 reads CASSTFLADTQYF. Here the CDR3 DNA reads TGTGCCAGCAGCACATTCCTGGCGGATACGCAGTATTTT.

The V and J genes are TRBV11-2 and TRBJ2-4; D could derive from TRBD1 or TRBD2 (5 bases each). Germline V lookup: CDR1 SGHAT, CDR2 FQNNGV. CDR3 length: 14 residues. The germline V and J ends were trimmed by 8 bases and 9 bases, with 20 bases remaining between them. CDR3 nucleotides: TGTGCCAGCGGCCTCGCCGGGGCTGGTGGCATTCAGTACTTC. Protein: CASGLAGAGGIQYF.

V and J are TRBV6-5 and TRBJ2-4, with D possibly TRBD2 on 6 matching bases. V shed 5 bases and J shed 1 base, with 15 bases lying between them. Germline CDR1 reads MNHEY; CDR2 reads SVGAGI. The CDR3 is 16 amino acids. In DNA form, the CDR3 reads TGTGCCAGCAGTCCTCATCCTGGGGGGGCCAAAAACATTCAGTACTTC. Its protein is CASSPHPGGAKNIQYF.